This TCR beta chain is drawn from a study of T cell changes during pregnancy in multiple sclerosis. Produced via immunoSEQ multiplex PCR; TCRdb's table is partial and in-frame only. The table has over 50,000 clones, about 87% seen once; the top ten hold roughly 0.89%. In germline, CDR1 is LNHDA, CDR2 SQIVND (reference sequence). The length of the CDR3 is 14 residues. V lost 7 bases and J lost 3; bases outside the gene matches: 8. The origin of this receptor is a female donor in good health, enrolled as a control in a pregnancy study. The V gene is TRBV19, the J gene TRBJ2-5, with TRBD2 identical over 7 bases. Sequencing used peripheral blood, obtained in the first trimester of pregnancy. The CDR3 nucleotides are TGTGCCAGTACGGGGACGGGGGGAAAAGAGACCCAGTACTTC. Amino acid sequence: CASTGTGGKETQYF.